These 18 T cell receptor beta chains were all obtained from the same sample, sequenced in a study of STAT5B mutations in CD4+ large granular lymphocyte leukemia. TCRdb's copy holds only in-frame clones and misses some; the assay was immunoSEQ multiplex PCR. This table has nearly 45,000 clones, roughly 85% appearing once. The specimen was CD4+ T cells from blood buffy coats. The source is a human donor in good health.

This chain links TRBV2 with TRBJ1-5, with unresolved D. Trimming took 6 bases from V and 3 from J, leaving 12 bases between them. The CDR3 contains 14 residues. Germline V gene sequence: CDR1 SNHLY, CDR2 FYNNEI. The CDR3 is CASSPIMDNQPQHF. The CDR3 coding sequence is TGTGCCAGCAGCCCCATTATGGACAATCAGCCCCAGCATTTT.

The CDR3 region has the DNA TGTGCCAGCAGTTTAATCGGGGGGCTAGGACAGCCCCAGCATTTT. Protein product: CASSLIGGLGQPQHF. V usage is TRBV28 and J usage is TRBJ1-5; possibly TRBD1 for D (6 bases). Germline V gives CDR1 MDHEN, CDR2 SYDVKM. CDR3 length equals 15 residues. V lost 2 bases to trimming and J lost 7 bases, with 15 bases between them.

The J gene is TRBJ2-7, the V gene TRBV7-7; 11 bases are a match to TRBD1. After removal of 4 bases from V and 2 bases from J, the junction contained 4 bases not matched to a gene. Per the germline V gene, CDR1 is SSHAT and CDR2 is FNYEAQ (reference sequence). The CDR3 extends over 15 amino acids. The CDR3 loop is CASSSMGQGAYEQYF. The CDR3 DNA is TGTGCCAGCAGCTCGATGGGACAGGGGGCCTACGAGCAGTACTTC.

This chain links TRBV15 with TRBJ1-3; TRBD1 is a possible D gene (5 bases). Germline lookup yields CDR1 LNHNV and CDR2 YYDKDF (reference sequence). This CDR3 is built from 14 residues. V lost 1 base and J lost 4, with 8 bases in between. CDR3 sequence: CATSRGPGGNTIYF. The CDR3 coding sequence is TGTGCCACCAGCAGAGGGCCAGGGGGAAACACCATATATTTT.

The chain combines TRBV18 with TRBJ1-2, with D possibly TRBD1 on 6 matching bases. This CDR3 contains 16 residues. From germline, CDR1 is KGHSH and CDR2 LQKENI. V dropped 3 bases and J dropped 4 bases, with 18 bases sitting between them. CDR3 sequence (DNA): TGTGCCAGCTCACCTTTAAACGTGGGGGCTTCCTATGGCTACACCTTC. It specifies CASSPLNVGASYGYTF. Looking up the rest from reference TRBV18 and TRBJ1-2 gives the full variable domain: NAGVMQNPRHLVRRRGQEARLRCSPMKGHSHVYWYRQLPEEGLKFMVYLQKENIIDESGMPKERFSAEFPKEGPSILRIQQVVRGDSAAYFCASSPLNVGASYGYTFGSGTRLTVV.

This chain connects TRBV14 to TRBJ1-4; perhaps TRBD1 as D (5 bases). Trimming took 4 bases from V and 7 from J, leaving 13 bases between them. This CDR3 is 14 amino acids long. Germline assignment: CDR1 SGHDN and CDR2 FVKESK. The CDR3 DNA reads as TGTGCCAGCAGCCGGGGAGGGACTGGTGAAAAACTGTTTTTT. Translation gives CASSRGGTGEKLFF. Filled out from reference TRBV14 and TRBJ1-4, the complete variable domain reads EAGVTQFPSHSVIEKGQTVTLRCDPISGHDNLYWYRRVMGKEIKFLLHFVKESKQDESGMPNNRFLAERTGGTYSTLKVQPAELEDSGVYFCASSRGGTGEKLFFGSGTQLSVL.

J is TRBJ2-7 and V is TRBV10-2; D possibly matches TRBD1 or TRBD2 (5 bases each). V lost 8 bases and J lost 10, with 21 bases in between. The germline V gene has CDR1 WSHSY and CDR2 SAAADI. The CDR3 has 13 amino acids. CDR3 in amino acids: CASGGVGDGEQYF. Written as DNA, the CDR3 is TGCGCCAGCGGGGGAGTAGGGGATGGCGAACAGTACTTC.

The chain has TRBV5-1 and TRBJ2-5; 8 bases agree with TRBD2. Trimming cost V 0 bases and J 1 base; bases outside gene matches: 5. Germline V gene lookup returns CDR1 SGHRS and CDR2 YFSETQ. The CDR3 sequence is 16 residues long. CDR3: CASSLGSGNLQETQYF. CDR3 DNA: TGCGCCAGCAGCTTGGGTAGCGGGAACCTCCAAGAGACCCAGTACTTC.

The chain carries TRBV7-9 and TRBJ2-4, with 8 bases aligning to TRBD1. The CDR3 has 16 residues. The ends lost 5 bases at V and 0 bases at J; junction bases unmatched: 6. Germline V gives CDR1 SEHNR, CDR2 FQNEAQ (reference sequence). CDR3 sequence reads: CASSLTGDRAKNIQYF. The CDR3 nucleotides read TGTGCCAGCAGCCTGACAGGGGACCGAGCCAAAAACATTCAGTACTTC.

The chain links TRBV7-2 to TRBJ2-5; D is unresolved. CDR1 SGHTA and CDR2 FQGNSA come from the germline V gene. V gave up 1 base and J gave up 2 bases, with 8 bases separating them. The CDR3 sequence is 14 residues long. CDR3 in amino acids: CASSLVPQQETQYF. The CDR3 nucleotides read TGTGCCAGCAGCTTAGTCCCCCAACAAGAGACCCAGTACTTC. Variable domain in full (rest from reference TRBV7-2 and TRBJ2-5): GAGVSQSPSNKVTEKGKDVELRCDPISGHTALYWYRQSLGQGLEFLIYFQGNSAPDKSGLPSDRFSAERTGGSVSTLTIQRTQQEDSAVYLCASSLVPQQETQYFGPGTRLLVL.

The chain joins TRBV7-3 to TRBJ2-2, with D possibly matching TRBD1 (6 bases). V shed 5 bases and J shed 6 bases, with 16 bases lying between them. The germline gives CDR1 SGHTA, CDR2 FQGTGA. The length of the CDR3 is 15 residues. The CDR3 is CASSPKRWGPGELFF. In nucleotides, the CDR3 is TGTGCCAGCAGCCCCAAAAGATGGGGGCCCGGGGAGCTGTTTTTT.

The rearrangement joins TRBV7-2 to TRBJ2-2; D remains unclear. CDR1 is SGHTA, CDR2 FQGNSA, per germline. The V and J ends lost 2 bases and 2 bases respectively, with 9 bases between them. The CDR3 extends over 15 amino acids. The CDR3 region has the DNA TGTGCCAGCAGCTTAATGCGAATCAACACCGGGGAGCTGTTTTTT. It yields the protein CASSLMRINTGELFF.

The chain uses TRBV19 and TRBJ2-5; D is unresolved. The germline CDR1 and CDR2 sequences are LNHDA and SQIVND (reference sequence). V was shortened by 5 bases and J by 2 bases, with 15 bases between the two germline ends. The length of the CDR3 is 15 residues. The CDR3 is CASSSGARRQETQYF. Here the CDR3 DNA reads TGTGCCAGTAGTTCCGGTGCTAGGCGACAAGAGACCCAGTACTTC.

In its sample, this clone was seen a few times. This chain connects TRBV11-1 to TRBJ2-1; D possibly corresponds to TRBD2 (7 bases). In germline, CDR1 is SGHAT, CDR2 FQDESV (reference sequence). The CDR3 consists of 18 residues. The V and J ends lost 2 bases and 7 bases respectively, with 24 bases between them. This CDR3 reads CASSLHGPGGGRSNEQFF. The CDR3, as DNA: TGTGCCAGCAGCTTACACGGTCCCGGCGGGGGCCGTAGTAATGAGCAGTTCTTC.

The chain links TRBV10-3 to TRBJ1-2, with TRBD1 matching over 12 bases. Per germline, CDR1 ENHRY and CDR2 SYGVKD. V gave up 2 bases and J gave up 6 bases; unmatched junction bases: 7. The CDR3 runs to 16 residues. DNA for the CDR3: TGTGCCATCAGTGAGGGGCCGGGACAGGGGGCCAATGGCTACACCTTC. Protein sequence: CAISEGPGQGANGYTF.

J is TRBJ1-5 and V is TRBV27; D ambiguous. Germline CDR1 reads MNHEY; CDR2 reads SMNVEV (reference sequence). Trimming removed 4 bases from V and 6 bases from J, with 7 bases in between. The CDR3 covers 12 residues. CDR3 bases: TGTGCCAGCAGTTCAATTTCTCAGCCCCAGCATTTT. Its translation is CASSSISQPQHF.

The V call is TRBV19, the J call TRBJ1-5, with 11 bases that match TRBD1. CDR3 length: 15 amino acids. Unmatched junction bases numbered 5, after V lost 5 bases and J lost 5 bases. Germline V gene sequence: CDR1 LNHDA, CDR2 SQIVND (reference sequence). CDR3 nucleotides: TGTGCCAGTAGTTCGGACAGGGGGCTCCATCAGCCCCAGCATTTT. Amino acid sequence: CASSSDRGLHQPQHF.

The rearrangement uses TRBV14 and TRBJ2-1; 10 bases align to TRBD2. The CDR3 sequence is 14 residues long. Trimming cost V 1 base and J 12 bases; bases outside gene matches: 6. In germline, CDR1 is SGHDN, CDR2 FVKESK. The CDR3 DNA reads TGTGCCAGCAGCCAAGCACTAGCGGGACCGGGGCAGTTCTTC. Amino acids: CASSQALAGPGQFF.